These T cell receptor beta chains were read from a single sample in a study of blood T cell repertoires in COVID-19. The method was immunoSEQ multiplex PCR; TCRdb's version includes in-frame clones alone and lacks a portion of them. Of 180,000 or so clones listed, 80% to 90% were seen once; the top ten hold roughly 7.8%. The specimen was peripheral blood. Receptors were obtained from a man in his 60s with acute or convalescent COVID-19. Each CDR3 is given with its conserved first and last residue. D genes are given only for firm matches. The listing skips clone size in some rows; elsewhere it reads once, few, many or a size class.

J,V,D,size,CDR3,DNA
TRBJ1-1,TRBV11-2,TRBD1,-,CASSFRTGGAPNTEAFF,TGTGCCAGCAGCTTCAGGACAGGGGGTGCCCCGAACACTGAAGCTTTCTTT
TRBJ2-1,TRBV3-1/TRBV3-2,TRBD2,-,CASSYRGGGSPHEQFF,TGTGCCAGCAGCTACCGGGGCGGCGGGAGTCCGCATGAGCAGTTCTTC
TRBJ2-7,TRBV4-2,-,-,CASSLLEGASYEQYF,TGTGCCAGCAGCCTGCTTGAGGGCGCCTCCTACGAGCAGTACTTC
TRBJ2-1,TRBV30,-,-,CAWSVLRGGGYNEQFF,TGTGCCTGGAGTGTACTACGGGGAGGAGGCTACAATGAGCAGTTCTTC
TRBJ2-7,TRBV2,TRBD1,few,CASTGQGNYEQYF,TGTGCCAGCACGGGACAGGGAAACTACGAGCAGTACTTC
TRBJ2-1,TRBV7-8,-,-,CASSPYNEQFF,TGTGCCAGCAGCCCATACAATGAGCAGTTCTTC
TRBJ2-7,TRBV18,-,medium-sized,CASSPPAESYEQYF,TGTGCCAGCTCACCACCGGCGGAATCCTACGAGCAGTACTTC
TRBJ1-2,TRBV30,-,-,CAWSVSGVVGYTF,TGTGCCTGGAGTGTTTCAGGGGTTGTGGGCTACACCTTC
TRBJ2-5,TRBV11-3,TRBD2,-,CASSLDFGAGQETQYF,TGTGCCAGCAGCTTAGATTTTGGAGCGGGACAAGAGACCCAGTACTTC
TRBJ1-5,TRBV6-5,TRBD1,few,CASRLQGGNQPQHF,TGTGCCAGCAGGCTACAGGGGGGCAATCAGCCCCAGCATTTT
TRBJ2-5,TRBV10-3,TRBD2,once,CAISESTAGKAGETQYF,TGTGCCATCAGTGAGTCGACCGCGGGGAAAGCGGGGGAGACCCAGTACTTC
TRBJ1-1,TRBV24-1,-,once,CATRKGAGNTEAFF,TGTGCCACCAGGAAAGGGGCAGGGAACACTGAAGCTTTCTTT
TRBJ2-3,TRBV24-1,TRBD1,-,CATSDSMTGAEEDTQYF,TGTGCCACCAGTGATTCAATGACAGGGGCCGAAGAGGATACGCAGTATTTT
TRBJ2-1,TRBV5-4,TRBD2,-,CASGVLAGGYGEQFF,TGTGCCAGCGGGGTACTAGCGGGAGGGTACGGTGAGCAGTTCTTC
TRBJ1-1,TRBV4-2,-,-,CASSQGARVNTEAFF,TGTGCCAGCAGCCAAGGTGCACGGGTGAACACTGAAGCTTTCTTT
TRBJ1-4,TRBV28,-,-,CASSFRNEKLFF,TGTGCCAGCAGTTTTCGTAATGAAAAACTGTTTTTT
TRBJ1-2,TRBV30,-,-,CAWSARAGDYGYTF,TGTGCCTGGAGTGCCCGGGCGGGCGACTATGGCTACACCTTC
TRBJ1-4,TRBV7-8,TRBD1,-,CASSPDQDRDLFF,TGTGCCAGCAGCCCTGACCAGGACAGGGACCTGTTTTTT
TRBJ2-1,TRBV19,TRBD2,many,CASSSRTSGTSSSYNEQFF,TGTGCCAGTAGTTCTCGGACTAGCGGGACCTCCAGCTCCTACAATGAGCAGTTCTTC
TRBJ2-3,TRBV15,-,-,CATSREGWGRTDTQYF,TGTGCCACCAGCAGAGAAGGTTGGGGGCGCACAGATACGCAGTATTTT
TRBJ1-2,TRBV10-2,TRBD1,-,CASSGTGFYGYTF,TGCGCCAGCAGTGGGACAGGGTTCTATGGCTACACCTTC
TRBJ2-5,TRBV2,-,-,CASSESGETQYF,TGTGCCAGCAGTGAGTCGGGGGAGACCCAGTACTTC
TRBJ2-3,TRBV7-9,TRBD1,-,CASRLRDSGTDTQYF,TGTGCCAGCAGACTCCGGGACAGCGGCACAGATACGCAGTATTTT
TRBJ1-2,TRBV28,TRBD1,-,CASSPLRGTGGPWSYGYTF,TGTGCCAGCAGTCCTCTTCGGGGGACAGGGGGCCCTTGGAGCTATGGCTACACCTTC
TRBJ1-1,TRBV11-2,-,once,CASSLVGQFTEAFF,TGTGCCAGCAGCTTAGTGGGGCAGTTCACTGAAGCTTTCTTT
TRBJ1-1,TRBV18,TRBD1,-,CASSPTGKDTEAFF,TGTGCCAGCTCACCGACAGGGAAGGACACTGAAGCTTTCTTT
TRBJ1-2,TRBV7-3,-,-,CASSTSGVQGYTF,TGTGCCAGCAGCACCTCAGGGGTTCAAGGCTACACCTTC
TRBJ2-5,TRBV4-1,TRBD2,-,CASSQASGRNRLATETQYF,TGCGCCAGCAGCCAAGCTAGCGGGAGAAACCGTCTAGCCACGGAGACCCAGTACTTC
TRBJ2-7,TRBV5-6,-,once,CASSLGLEDRYYEQYF,TGTGCCAGCAGCTTGGGTCTGGAGGACAGATACTACGAGCAGTACTTC
TRBJ1-3,TRBV11-2,-,-,CASRVAGGNTIYF,TGTGCCAGCAGGGTTGCGGGAGGAAACACCATATATTTT
TRBJ2-5,TRBV5-1,-,-,CASSLALAGRETQYF,TGCGCCAGCAGCTTGGCCTTGGCGGGCCGAGAGACCCAGTACTTC
TRBJ1-5,TRBV24-1,TRBD1,once,CAVQSTTGGYQPQHF,TGTGCCGTCCAAAGTACGACAGGGGGATATCAGCCCCAGCATTTT
TRBJ1-2,TRBV27,-,-,CASTSAREGYGYTF,TGTGCCAGCACGTCAGCCAGGGAGGGCTATGGCTACACCTTC
TRBJ1-6,TRBV21-1,-,-,CASSKDQGILESPLHF,TGTGCCAGCAGCAAAGACCAGGGAATTCTAGAATCACCCCTCCACTTT
TRBJ1-1,TRBV19,-,-,CASSNRENTEAFF,TGTGCCAGTAGTAACAGGGAGAACACTGAAGCTTTCTTT
TRBJ1-2,TRBV7-3,TRBD1,-,CASSSGQGLGYTF,TGTGCCAGCAGCTCGGGACAGGGTCTCGGCTACACCTTC
TRBJ1-6,TRBV4-1,TRBD1,-,CASSQTGRFRDSPLHF,TGCGCCAGCAGCCAGACAGGGAGGTTTCGGGATTCACCCCTCCACTTT
TRBJ2-4,TRBV7-8,-,-,CASSYGSALAKNIQYF,TGTGCCAGCAGCTACGGGTCGGCACTAGCCAAAAACATTCAGTACTTC
TRBJ2-1,TRBV28,-,-,CASRDTLYNEQFF,TGTGCCAGCAGAGACACCCTCTACAATGAGCAGTTCTTC
TRBJ1-1,TRBV3-1/TRBV3-2,TRBD1,-,CASSPPDRGRPNTEAFF,TGTGCCAGCAGCCCGCCGGACAGGGGGCGCCCCAACACTGAAGCTTTCTTT
TRBJ2-2,TRBV28,TRBD1,-,CASSLNRGRSGELFF,TGTGCCAGCAGTTTAAACAGGGGGAGGAGCGGGGAGCTGTTTTTT
TRBJ2-7,TRBV7-9,-,few,CASSGEQSVYEQYF,TGTGCCAGCAGCGGTGAACAGAGTGTCTACGAGCAGTACTTC
TRBJ2-2,TRBV30,TRBD2,-,CASRASGLTGELFF,TGTGCCTCACGGGCTAGCGGGCTTACCGGGGAGCTGTTTTTT
TRBJ1-1,TRBV11-3,TRBD1,-,CASSPNRGQASSGTEAFF,TGTGCCAGCAGCCCCAACCGTGGACAGGCCTCTTCAGGCACTGAAGCTTTCTTT
TRBJ2-7,TRBV10-3,-,-,CAIGLGDEQYF,TGTGCCATCGGGCTCGGGGACGAGCAGTACTTC
TRBJ1-6,TRBV30,-,-,CAGVAATYNSPLHF,TGTGCCGGAGTCGCCGCGACTTATAATTCACCCCTCCACTTT
TRBJ1-5,TRBV28,-,-,CASTTSGQTNQPQHF,TGTGCCAGCACTACTAGTGGACAGACAAATCAGCCCCAGCATTTT
TRBJ2-2,TRBV6-5,-,-,CASSSGAGANTGELFF,TGTGCCAGCAGTTCAGGGGCTGGCGCGAACACCGGGGAGCTGTTTTTT
TRBJ2-3,TRBV19,TRBD1,-,CASSTGTASTDTQYF,TGTGCCAGTAGTACAGGGACAGCTAGCACAGATACGCAGTATTTT
TRBJ1-6,TRBV7-9,TRBD1,once,CASSLTGKESPLHF,TGTGCCAGCAGCTTGACAGGGAAGGAGTCACCCCTCCACTTT
TRBJ1-5,TRBV25-1,-,-,CASILRGHSNQPQHF,TGTGCCAGCATATTACGAGGGCACAGCAATCAGCCCCAGCATTTT
TRBJ1-2,TRBV6-4,-,once,CASRQAGTGGGGYTF,TGTGCCAGCAGGCAAGCCGGGACGGGGGGCGGTGGCTACACCTTC
TRBJ2-7,TRBV6-6,-,-,CASSYSNYEQYF,TGTGCCAGCAGTTACTCCAACTACGAGCAGTACTTC
TRBJ2-1,TRBV24-1,-,-,CATSDAQVSYNEQFF,TGTGCCACCAGTGACGCTCAGGTCTCCTACAATGAGCAGTTCTTC
TRBJ1-1,TRBV5-4,TRBD1,-,CASSLETGGQAFF,TGTGCCAGCAGCTTGGAAACAGGGGGCCAAGCTTTCTTT